This entry lists 32 T cell receptor beta chains sequenced from one sample in a study of blood T cell repertoires in COVID-19. Produced via immunoSEQ multiplex PCR; TCRdb's table is partial and in-frame only. The table lists nearly 110,000 clones, approximately 81% of them singletons. The sequenced sample consisted of peripheral blood. The receptors stem from a human donor in a cohort sampled during active COVID-19.

This clone was detected only a few times. The chain employs TRBV19 and TRBJ2-2; possibly TRBD1 for D (6 bases). The CDR3 contains 16 residues. V lost 4 bases, J lost 5 bases, and 17 bases lay in between. CDR1 is LNHDA and CDR2 is SQIVND in the germline V gene (reference sequence). The CDR3 coding sequence is TGTGCCAGTAGTACCATACAGGGTGGGACGACCGGGGAGCTGTTTTTT. It codes for CASSTIQGGTTGELFF. The full variable domain, rest sourced from reference TRBV19 and TRBJ2-2, is DGGITQSPKYLFRKEGQNVTLSCEQNLNHDAMYWYRQDPGQGLRLIYYSQIVNDFQKGDIAEGYSVSREKKESFPLTVTSAQKNPTAFYLCASSTIQGGTTGELFFGEGSRLTVL.

The genes are TRBV12-3 or TRBV12-4 and TRBJ2-3; D not certain. Trimming shortened V by 4 bases and J by 4 bases, and 6 bases separated the two germline ends. The CDR3 loop spans 12 amino acids. The CDR3 bases are TGTGCCAGCAGTTCCCTAGCAGATACGCAGTATTTT. This codes for CASSSLADTQYF.

The chain combines TRBV7-2 with TRBJ2-1; D is possibly TRBD2 (5 bases). Trimming removed 1 base at V and 7 bases at J, with 11 bases between. CDR1 is SGHTA, CDR2 FQGNSA, per germline. CDR3 size: 14 residues. The CDR3 region is CASSLGPSSNEQFF. The CDR3 bases are TGTGCCAGCAGCTTAGGACCTAGCTCGAATGAGCAGTTCTTC.

This chain joins TRBV20-1 and TRBJ2-1; D remains unclear. CDR3 length: 11 residues. Looked up from germline, CDR1 is DFQATT and CDR2 is SNEGSKA (reference sequence). With 3 bases removed from V and 6 bases from J, the gap between germline ends came to 6 bases. The CDR3 region has the DNA TGCAGTGCTAGTAAGAGCAATGAGCAGTTCTTC. Encoded protein: CSASKSNEQFF.

The rearrangement joins TRBV6-5 to TRBJ1-1, with a tentative D call TRBD1 (5 bases). The CDR3 covers 15 residues. Germline V gene data show CDR1 as MNHEY and CDR2 as SVGAGI. Trimming shortened V by 2 bases and J by 0 bases, and 10 bases separated the two germline ends. The chain's CDR3 is CASSYRGRVNTEAFF. CDR3 nucleotides: TGTGCCAGCAGTTACAGGGGCAGGGTGAACACTGAAGCTTTCTTT.

The rearrangement links TRBV7-6 to TRBJ2-3, with 7 bases identical to TRBD2. The CDR3 length is 16 residues. Germline values: CDR1 SGHVS, CDR2 FNYEAQ. The V segment lost 2 bases and the J segment 3 bases; nucleotides outside the gene matches: 8. The CDR3 region is CASSLWVAGETDTQYF. DNA for the CDR3: TGTGCCAGCAGCTTATGGGTGGCGGGAGAAACAGATACGCAGTATTTT.

The chain links TRBV19 to TRBJ2-3, with D tentatively TRBD1 (5 bases). The V and J ends lost 10 bases and 5 bases respectively, with 16 bases between them. CDR1 is LNHDA, CDR2 SQIVND, per germline (reference sequence). This CDR3 has 13 residues. The CDR3 DNA is TGTGCCACCCAGGGCAGGCTTGGAGATACGCAGTATTTT. It translates to CATQGRLGDTQYF.

Details on this clone: This specimen includes other DNA sequences encoding the same CDR3. This rearrangement joins TRBV7-2 to TRBJ2-5, with 11 bases fitting TRBD2. The CDR3 runs to 15 residues. V gave up 1 base and J gave up 2 bases; unmatched junction bases: 0. Germline V gene lookup returns CDR1 SGHTA and CDR2 FQGNSA. CDR3 nucleotides: TGTGCCAGCAGCTTAGGACTAGCGGGGCAAGAGACCCAGTACTTC. This codes for CASSLGLAGQETQYF.

The CDR3 nucleotides are TGTGCCACACGACCACAGGGTTCAGGGGCCAACGTCCTGACTTTC. Its protein product is CATRPQGSGANVLTF. The genes are TRBV2 and TRBJ2-6; weak D call: TRBD1 (6 bases). Deletions cut 10 bases from V and 4 bases from J, with 17 bases between. The germline CDR1 and CDR2 sequences are SNHLY and FYNNEI. The CDR3 runs 15 residues. Looking up the rest from reference TRBV2 and TRBJ2-6 gives the full variable domain: EPEVTQTPSHQVTQMGQEVILRCVPISNHLYFYWYRQILGQKVEFLVSFYNNEISEKSEIFDDQFSVERPDGSNFTLKIRSTKLEDSAMYFCATRPQGSGANVLTFGAGSRLTVL.

This clone was seen only once. V is TRBV5-5 and J is TRBJ1-1; maybe TRBD1 (6 bases). V gave up 0 bases and J gave up 4 bases, with 13 bases separating them. This CDR3 region has 15 residues. CDR1 is SGHKS and CDR2 is YYEKEE in the germline V gene (reference sequence). The CDR3 protein is CASSLAPGGSTEAFF. In nucleotides, the CDR3 is TGTGCCAGCAGCTTGGCCCCGGGGGGCAGCACTGAAGCTTTCTTT.

The chain has TRBV6-2 or TRBV6-3 and TRBJ1-5, with a tentative D call TRBD1 (5 bases). Trimming removed 3 bases at V and 4 bases at J, with 7 bases between. CDR1 is MNHEY and CDR2 is SVGEGT in the germline V gene. The CDR3 is made up of 13 amino acids. The CDR3 coding sequence is TGTGCCAGCAGTTATGCAGGGAATCAGCCCCAGCATTTT. Amino acids: CASSYAGNQPQHF.

Note on this clone: One junction end disagrees with the germline gene, perhaps due to a read error. Within the sample, other DNA sequences also encode this same CDR3. The rearrangement uses TRBV4-1 and TRBJ1-5; the match to TRBD1 covers 7 bases. The CDR3 runs 13 residues. Per the germline V gene, CDR1 is MGHRA and CDR2 is YSYEKL. CDR3 loop: CASSQDRQGTQHF. CDR3 DNA sequence: TGCGCCAGTAGCCAAGACCGACAGGGCACCCAGCATTTT.

The chain carries TRBV28 and TRBJ1-4, with a weak D call TRBD1 (5 bases). This CDR3 has 19 residues. Germline CDR1 MDHEN, CDR2 SYDVKM. Trimming took 3 bases from V and 4 from J, leaving 24 bases between them. DNA for the CDR3: TGTGCCAGCAGTTTTTGGGGTGGGCCGGGACCGGGAGGTAATGAAAAACTGTTTTTT. It is translated as CASSFWGGPGPGGNEKLFF.

The chain employs TRBV6-5 and TRBJ1-3; weak D call: TRBD1 (5 bases). Deletions cut 0 bases from V and 0 bases from J, with 9 bases between. CDR1 is MNHEY, CDR2 SVGAGI, per germline. The CDR3 has 16 residues. CDR3 bases: TGTGCCAGCAGTTACTCAAGACAGAACTCTGGAAACACCATATATTTT. Translated, it gives CASSYSRQNSGNTIYF.

The V and J genes are TRBV6-1 and TRBJ2-1; 13 nucleotides agree with TRBD2. CDR1 is MNHNS and CDR2 is SASEGT in the germline V gene. The CDR3 has 17 residues. J lost 5 bases, V lost 2 bases, and 6 bases had no gene match. The CDR3 protein is CASSETSGRAQNNEQFF. The DNA of the CDR3 is TGTGCCAGCAGTGAAACTAGCGGGAGGGCCCAGAACAATGAGCAGTTCTTC.

As for this clone: This sample includes further DNA sequences coding for the same CDR3. The chain recombines TRBV9 with TRBJ1-5; 9 bases line up with TRBD1. The CDR3 is 15 residues long. CDR1 is SGDLS and CDR2 is YYNGEE in the germline V gene. Trimming removed 4 bases from V and 3 bases from J; junction bases left unmatched: 5. The CDR3 loop reads CASSPGTGNNQPQHF. CDR3 sequence (DNA): TGTGCCAGCAGCCCCGGGACAGGGAACAATCAGCCCCAGCATTTT.

The chain carries TRBV6-2 or TRBV6-3 and TRBJ1-4; 9 bases align to TRBD1. J lost 9 bases, V lost 5 bases, and 7 bases had no gene match. Germline V CDR1 and CDR2: MNHEY, SVGEGT. This CDR3 is 14 amino acids long. The CDR3 loop reads CASSPQGARQKLFF. For the CDR3, the DNA is TGTGCCAGCAGTCCACAGGGGGCGCGGCAAAAACTGTTTTTT.

The chain combines TRBV7-9 with TRBJ2-2; D not resolved. Trimming shortened V by 0 bases and J by 6 bases, and 8 bases separated the two germline ends. The V gene's germline CDR1 is SEHNR and CDR2 FQNEAQ (reference sequence). The CDR3 loop spans 14 amino acids. CDR3 nucleotide sequence: TGTGCCAGCAGCTTAGCGCGGCAAGCCGGGGAGCTGTTTTTT. This encodes CASSLARQAGELFF.

The chain joins TRBV19 to TRBJ2-7; 11 nucleotides match TRBD2. Germline V gives CDR1 LNHDA, CDR2 SQIVND (reference sequence). This CDR3 comprises 18 residues. The V gene end was trimmed by 9 bases and the J gene end by 0 bases; junction bases not matched to a gene: 16. In DNA, the CDR3 is TGTGCCAGGAGACTAGCGGGAAAAGACGCGTTAGGCTCCTACGAGCAGTACGTC. Its translation: CARRLAGKDALGSYEQYV.

The sample holds one count of this clone. The chain recombines TRBV19 with TRBJ1-2; 8 bases agree with TRBD1. There are 13 residues in the CDR3. CDR1 and CDR2 from the germline V gene are LNHDA and SQIVND (reference sequence). Trimming removed 10 bases from V and 3 bases from J; junction bases left unmatched: 7. CDR3 in DNA: TGTGCCACCCGACAGGGGACTTACTATGGCTACACCTTC. Its translation is CATRQGTYYGYTF.

The chain joins TRBV18 to TRBJ1-5, with D possibly matching TRBD1 (5 bases). Germline-derived CDR1 and CDR2 are KGHSH and LQKENI. CDR3 length: 15 amino acids. V lost 3 bases, J lost 1 base, and 10 bases lay in between. CDR3: CASSPTVQSNQPQHF. CDR3 DNA sequence: TGTGCCAGCTCACCGACAGTCCAAAGCAATCAGCCCCAGCATTTT.

The J gene is TRBJ2-7, the V gene TRBV5-4, with 8 bases that match TRBD1. Germline lookup yields CDR1 SGHNT and CDR2 YYREEE (reference sequence). V lost 0 bases to trimming and J lost 3 bases; unmatched junction nucleotides: 2. This CDR3 comprises 14 residues. DNA for the CDR3: TGTGCCAGCAGCTTGGGACAGGGGAGCTACGAGCAGTACTTC. Its protein is CASSLGQGSYEQYF.

V usage is TRBV5-1 and J usage is TRBJ2-1; 9 nucleotides agree with TRBD2. Germline V gives CDR1 SGHRS, CDR2 YFSETQ. The CDR3 is 16 residues long. Unmatched junction bases numbered 14, after V lost 0 bases and J lost 13 bases. CDR3 region: CASSLESAAGGNSQFF. In DNA form, the CDR3 reads TGCGCCAGCAGCTTGGAATCGGCGGCGGGAGGGAACAGCCAGTTCTTC. The entire variable domain, with the rest obtained from reference TRBV5-1 and TRBJ2-1, is as follows: KAGVTQTPRYLIKTRGQQVTLSCSPISGHRSVSWYQQTPGQGLQFLFEYFSETQRNKGNFPGRFSGRQFSNSRSEMNVSTLELGDSALYLCASSLESAAGGNSQFFGPGTRLTVL.

This chain links TRBV15 with TRBJ1-2, with D perhaps TRBD1 (5 bases). Deletions cut 4 bases from V and 2 bases from J, with 17 bases between. Germline CDR1 reads LNHNV; CDR2 reads YYDKDF (reference sequence). This CDR3 has 16 amino acids. The DNA for the CDR3 is TGTGCCACCAGCATACCATTTGGAGGGGCGAACTATGGCTACACCTTC. Its protein is CATSIPFGGANYGYTF.

This clone showed up just once. J is TRBJ1-4 and V is TRBV7-2; a possible D gene is TRBD1 (6 bases). Germline CDR1 reads SGHTA; CDR2 reads FQGNSA. With 3 bases removed from V and 5 bases from J, the gap between germline ends came to 16 bases. CDR3 size: 16 residues. DNA for the CDR3: TGTGCCAGCAGCTTCGCAGGGAGGGGGGGGAATGAAAAACTGTTTTTT. Its translation: CASSFAGRGGNEKLFF.

The chain combines TRBV6-2 or TRBV6-3 with TRBJ1-2; 7 bases fit TRBD1. Looked up from germline, CDR1 is MNHEY and CDR2 is SVGEGT. The V segment lost 4 bases and the J segment 2 bases; nucleotides outside the gene matches: 4. The CDR3 consists of 14 residues. CDR3 residues: CASSSGTANYGYTF. CDR3 sequence (DNA): TGTGCCAGCAGTTCCGGGACAGCCAACTATGGCTACACCTTC.

About this clone: One junction end disagrees with the germline gene, perhaps due to a read error. The J gene is TRBJ2-7, the V gene TRBV7-9; TRBD2 matches at 10 bases. Germline CDR1 SEHNR, CDR2 FQNEAQ (reference sequence). This CDR3 region has 14 residues. CDR3 in DNA: TGTGCCAGCAGCCTAGCGGGAGTTAAGAACGAGCAGTACTTC. Protein sequence: CASSLAGVKNEQYF.

V and J are TRBV7-2 and TRBJ2-2, with D possibly matching TRBD1 (6 bases). The V gene's germline CDR1 is SGHTA and CDR2 FQGNSA. With 5 bases removed from V and 6 bases from J, the gap between germline ends came to 10 bases. The CDR3 runs 13 residues. CDR3 residues: CASSQQGPGELFF. For the CDR3, the DNA is TGTGCCAGCAGCCAACAGGGTCCCGGGGAGCTGTTTTTT.

The CDR3 is CASSTTLTVLGTDTQYF. For the CDR3, the DNA is TGTGCCAGCAGTACCACTCTCACGGTGCTAGGCACAGATACGCAGTATTTT. The chain has TRBV6-2 or TRBV6-3 and TRBJ2-3, with D hard to call. The CDR3 is 17 amino acids. Germline CDR1 is MNHEY and CDR2 is SVGEGT. The V end lost 5 bases, the J end lost 1 base, and 19 bases lay between the germline ends.

CDR3 bases: TGTGCCAGCAGTTACTTAGGGGTTGGAAAGACCCAGTACTTC. It yields the protein CASSYLGVGKTQYF. The rearrangement uses TRBV27 and TRBJ2-5; D is perhaps TRBD1 (5 bases). CDR1 is MNHEY and CDR2 is SMNVEV in the germline V gene (reference sequence). Trimming pared 4 bases from V and 6 bases from J, leaving 15 bases between. The CDR3 consists of 14 residues.

In this sample, this clone turned up once. The CDR3 coding sequence is TGTGCCAGCAGCTTAGAGGGATCGACAGGGAGCAAAGGCTACACCTTC. Translating it yields CASSLEGSTGSKGYTF. The chain has TRBV7-2 and TRBJ1-2; 7 bases agree with TRBD1. This CDR3 has 16 residues. CDR1 is SGHTA, CDR2 FQGNSA, per germline. The junction had 13 bases not matched to a gene; V was cut back by 1 base and J by 8 bases. Looking up the rest from reference TRBV7-2 and TRBJ1-2 gives the full variable domain: GAGVSQSPSNKVTEKGKDVELRCDPISGHTALYWYRQSLGQGLEFLIYFQGNSAPDKSGLPSDRFSAERTGGSVSTLTIQRTQQEDSAVYLCASSLEGSTGSKGYTFGSGTRLTVV.

The chain recombines TRBV6-5 with TRBJ2-5; weak D call: TRBD2 (6 bases). This CDR3 has 15 residues. Germline CDR1 MNHEY, CDR2 SVGAGI. Trimming shortened V by 0 bases and J by 4 bases, and 12 bases separated the two germline ends. The CDR3 DNA is TGTGCCAGCAGTTACTCGGGGTTTAGCGGAGAGACCCAGTACTTC. This translates into CASSYSGFSGETQYF.